These 31 T cell receptor beta chains share one sample of origin, sequenced in a study of human T cells and chemical hapten exposure. In TCRdb, the RACE reads were re-called with MiXCR into one record per CDR3 protein. The data hold about 50,000 distinct CDR3 sequences, with over 3.5% observed a single time. Time point reported: healthy volunteer bleed at 2 weeks. The authors' total RNA extraction used unfractionated whole blood. The sequenced sample consisted of whole blood. The receptors derive from a female donor in good health. Some clones in this sample may be carry-over from other donors' samples.

This clonotype was observed many times. The rearrangement links TRBV6-1 to TRBJ2-3; D unresolved. The germline V gene has CDR1 MNHNS and CDR2 SASEGT. The CDR3 is made up of 14 amino acids. The V end was cut by 6 bases, the J end by 3 bases, with 13 bases between. CDR3: CASSPYIKTDTQYF. The CDR3 coding sequence is TGTGCCAGCAGCCCATACATAAAGACAGATACGCAGTATTTT.

This clonotype was seen a few times. J is TRBJ2-1 and V is TRBV6-4, with TRBD2 matching over 7 bases. Germline CDR1 MRHNA, CDR2 SNTAGT. After removal of 8 bases from V and 10 bases from J, the junction contained 5 bases not matched to a gene. The CDR3 runs 11 residues. The CDR3 protein is CASSGGGEQFF. CDR3 bases: TGTGCCAGCTCTGGGGGAGGGGAGCAGTTCTTC.

The V gene is TRBV7-2, the J gene TRBJ2-3, with D possibly being TRBD2 (5 bases). Trimming left V 1 base short and J 3 bases short, with 17 bases between. Germline values: CDR1 SGHTA, CDR2 FQGNSA. The CDR3 is 17 residues long. The CDR3 DNA reads TGTGCCAGCAGCTTAGGCGCTCGGCTAGCTCAAACAGATACGCAGTATTTT. Amino acids: CASSLGARLAQTDTQYF.

This clonotype has ten or more counts. The V gene is TRBV20-1, the J gene TRBJ1-3; possible D gene TRBD1, 5 bases. The CDR3 runs to 13 residues. Germline V gene lookup returns CDR1 DFQATT and CDR2 SNEGSKA (reference sequence). Deletions cut 3 bases from V and 4 bases from J, with 10 bases between. CDR3 loop: CSASSGPGNTIYF. The CDR3 bases are TGCAGTGCTAGTTCAGGGCCGGGAAACACCATATATTTT.

This clonotype was observed a few times. The chain has TRBV10-3 and TRBJ2-7; D possibly corresponds to TRBD2 (6 bases). Deletions cut 4 bases from V and 1 base from J, with 14 bases between. CDR3 length equals 15 residues. The germline V gene encodes CDR1 ENHRY and CDR2 SYGVKD. The CDR3 bases are TGTGCCATCAGTGGGGCAGGCGGGAATTCCTACGAGCAGTACTTC. Its translation is CAISGAGGNSYEQYF.

A few counts support this clonotype. The chain joins TRBV18 to TRBJ1-1; D remains unclear. Germline-derived CDR1 and CDR2 are KGHSH and LQKENI. V was trimmed by 4 bases and J by 7 bases, leaving 10 bases between them. The CDR3 runs to 12 residues. The CDR3 loop reads CASSLRPIEAFF. The CDR3 DNA follows: TGTGCCAGCTCACTGAGACCGATTGAAGCTTTCTTT.

This clonotype was counted many times. The chain couples TRBV12-3 or TRBV12-4 to TRBJ1-2; possible D gene TRBD1, 5 bases. CDR3 length equals 14 residues. Between the trimmed V and J ends, which lost 7 bases and 4 bases, there was a span of 16 bases. As DNA, the CDR3 is TGTGCCAGCAACCCGACAGAATCCAGCTATGGCTACACCTTC. It translates to CASNPTESSYGYTF.

This clonotype was detected many times. The chain carries TRBV2 and TRBJ1-6; D not certain. Germline lookup yields CDR1 SNHLY and CDR2 FYNNEI. The CDR3 is made up of 13 amino acids. Trimming took 7 bases from V and 7 from J, leaving 11 bases between them. CDR3 protein: CASMLRSNSPLHF. CDR3 in DNA: TGTGCCAGCATGCTTCGCTCGAATTCACCCCTCCACTTT.

This clonotype showed up many times. The chain joins TRBV5-1 to TRBJ2-3; 11 positions match TRBD2. The junction had 1 base not matched to a gene; V was cut back by 0 bases and J by 4 bases. Germline assignment: CDR1 SGHRS and CDR2 YFSETQ. This CDR3 comprises 15 residues. CDR3 in DNA: TGCGCCAGCAGCTTGGCGGGACTAGCGGCAGATACGCAGTATTTT. Its translation is CASSLAGLAADTQYF.

This clonotype was seen more than once but under ten times. Written as DNA, the CDR3 is TGCGCCAGCAGCTTCGCGGGGATGGGCATCGATGAGCAGTTCTTC. Its protein product is CASSFAGMGIDEQFF. The chain employs TRBV5-1 and TRBJ2-1, with D perhaps TRBD2 (6 bases). Germline assignment: CDR1 SGHRS and CDR2 YFSETQ. Trimming left V 2 bases short and J 8 bases short, with 17 bases between. The CDR3 is 15 residues long. Based on the CDR3 plus reference TRBV5-1 and TRBJ2-1, the full variable domain is KAGVTQTPRYLIKTRGQQVTLSCSPISGHRSVSWYQQTPGQGLQFLFEYFSETQRNKGNFPGRFSGRQFSNSRSEMNVSTLELGDSALYLCASSFAGMGIDEQFFGPGTRLTVL.

At least ten counts were recorded for this clonotype. The chain has TRBV4-3 and TRBJ1-1; TRBD1 might be the D (6 bases). Germline values: CDR1 LGHNA, CDR2 YSLEER. The CDR3 runs to 14 residues. The ends were cut back, 1 base at V and 4 bases at J, with 10 bases in the middle. As DNA, the CDR3 is TGCGCCAGCAGCCAAGCGGAGGGGGTCACTGAAGCTTTCTTT. It specifies CASSQAEGVTEAFF.

This clonotype was picked up many times. CDR3 sequence reads: CSARGVGLSYEQYF. The CDR3 DNA follows: TGCAGTGCTAGAGGCGTTGGCCTATCCTACGAGCAGTACTTC. The chain joins TRBV20-1 to TRBJ2-7; D is undetermined. CDR3 length: 14 amino acids. CDR1 and CDR2 (germline): DFQATT, SNEGSKA (reference sequence). The ends were cut back, 1 base at V and 1 base at J, with 11 bases in the middle.

The rearrangement joins TRBV5-1 to TRBJ1-1; D may be TRBD1 (5 bases). CDR1 is SGHRS, CDR2 YFSETQ, per germline. This CDR3 is 15 amino acids long. The germline V and J ends were trimmed by 4 bases and 6 bases, with 19 bases remaining between them. CDR3 bases: TGCGCCAGCAGCCCCTGGGGGGAGACCTGGGCTGAAGCTTTCTTT. The encoded protein is CASSPWGETWAEAFF.

V and J are TRBV7-9 and TRBJ2-5; 7 bases agree with TRBD1. CDR3 length: 15 residues. Germline V gene data show CDR1 as SEHNR and CDR2 as FQNEAQ (reference sequence). Germline trimming cut 6 bases from V and 1 base from J; bases unmatched to any gene: 8. This chain's CDR3 is CASRDGTASQETQYF. For the CDR3, the DNA is TGTGCCAGCAGAGACGGGACAGCCTCCCAAGAGACCCAGTACTTC.

This clonotype was recorded at least ten times. V gene TRBV20-1 combines with J gene TRBJ1-1; D may be TRBD1 (6 bases). Germline loops: CDR1 DFQATT, CDR2 SNEGSKA (reference sequence). V was cut by 7 bases and J by 1 base, with 16 bases left in between. The CDR3 length is 14 residues. The CDR3 region has the DNA TGCAGTGTCCTACGCGGGGGGGCGAACACTGAAGCTTTCTTT. Protein product: CSVLRGGANTEAFF.

In its sample, this clonotype was seen many times. The J gene is TRBJ2-3, the V gene TRBV20-1, with 7 bases lining up with TRBD1. Germline CDR1 reads DFQATT; CDR2 reads SNEGSKA (reference sequence). V lost 0 bases and J lost 3; bases outside the gene matches: 3. The CDR3 contains 14 residues. The DNA of the CDR3 is TGCAGTGCTAGAGATCAGGGGGTAACAGATACGCAGTATTTT. This encodes CSARDQGVTDTQYF.

This clonotype was found many times. V is TRBV29-1 and J is TRBJ1-2; 8 positions match TRBD1. CDR1 and CDR2 (germline): SQVTM, ANQGSEA. V lost 0 bases and J lost 7; bases outside the gene matches: 10. CDR3 length: 15 amino acids. The CDR3 coding sequence is TGCAGCGTTGAAGATTATGGACAGGGAGATTTTGGCTACACCTTC. It encodes CSVEDYGQGDFGYTF.

Ten or more counts support this clonotype. V and J are TRBV6-1 and TRBJ2-3; 8 bases are shared with TRBD1. This CDR3 has 14 residues. The germline CDR1 and CDR2 sequences are MNHNS and SASEGT. Trimming took 6 bases from V and 6 from J; bases not matched to a gene: 8. The CDR3 here is CASRRGQGSDTQYF. The CDR3 nucleotides are TGTGCCAGCAGACGAGGACAGGGATCGGATACGCAGTATTTT.

This clonotype showed up many times. V gene TRBV12-5 combines with J gene TRBJ1-5, with D unclear. Trimming pared 1 base from V and 0 bases from J, leaving 19 bases between. Looked up from germline, CDR1 is LGHNT and CDR2 is FRNRAP. The CDR3 extends over 19 amino acids. The CDR3 DNA reads TGTGCTAGTGGTTTGGGGGCCTACACGGGCGAATATAGCAATCAGCCCCAGCATTTT. The encoded protein is CASGLGAYTGEYSNQPQHF.

This clonotype appeared many times. The V call is TRBV11-2, the J call TRBJ2-7, with 7 bases aligning to TRBD1. J was trimmed by 3 bases and V by 5 bases; bases with no gene match: 7. CDR1 is SGHAT and CDR2 is FQNNGV in the germline V gene. The CDR3 consists of 14 residues. The CDR3 nucleotides are TGTGCCAGCAGCCCCCGTGACAGGGTCTACGAGCAGTACTTC. This encodes CASSPRDRVYEQYF.

This clonotype appeared many times. The CDR3 sequence: CASSVSGGAVDTQYF. CDR3 bases: TGCGCCAGCAGCGTTAGCGGGGGGGCCGTAGATACGCAGTATTTT. This sequence joins TRBV4-1 and TRBJ2-3; TRBD2 matches at 11 bases. The V segment lost 5 bases and the J segment 5 bases; nucleotides outside the gene matches: 6. The V gene's germline CDR1 is MGHRA and CDR2 YSYEKL. CDR3 length: 15 amino acids.

This clonotype appeared many times. This chain links TRBV20-1 with TRBJ1-4; a weak D match, TRBD1 (5 bases). The V end lost 7 bases, the J end lost 3 bases, and 9 bases lay between the germline ends. Germline V gives CDR1 DFQATT, CDR2 SNEGSKA (reference sequence). CDR3 length equals 12 residues. The CDR3 nucleotides are TGCAGTGGAGGGGCTGCTAATGAAAAACTGTTTTTT. Protein: CSGGAANEKLFF.

The table lists this clonotype with a few counts. The chain has TRBV28 and TRBJ2-2; a weak D match, TRBD1 (5 bases). The germline V gene encodes CDR1 MDHEN and CDR2 SYDVKM. The CDR3 consists of 14 residues. The V gene lost 6 bases and the J gene lost 4 bases, with 12 bases spanning the gap. The CDR3 DNA is TGTGCCAGCAGGCGGCAGGGTATCACCGGGGAGCTGTTTTTT. Protein product: CASRRQGITGELFF.

The table lists this clonotype with many counts. J is TRBJ2-5 and V is TRBV7-9; 8 bases fit TRBD2. J was trimmed by 2 bases and V by 5 bases; bases with no gene match: 10. Germline loops: CDR1 SEHNR, CDR2 FQNEAQ (reference sequence). The CDR3 is 16 amino acids. The CDR3: CASSPPISGIQETQYF. DNA of the CDR3: TGTGCCAGCAGCCCTCCTATTAGCGGGATTCAAGAGACCCAGTACTTC.

This clonotype was recorded many times. This chain uses TRBV3-1 with TRBJ1-4, with 7 positions matching TRBD1. Germline trimming cut 2 bases from V and 4 bases from J; bases unmatched to any gene: 10. Germline V lookup: CDR1 LGHDT, CDR2 YNNKEL (reference sequence). The CDR3 spans 17 residues. The CDR3 DNA follows: TGTGCCAGCAGCCAAAGTCGGACAGGAGCCATTAATGAAAAACTGTTTTTT. Protein sequence: CASSQSRTGAINEKLFF.

This chain links TRBV12-3 or TRBV12-4 with TRBJ2-3, with D uncertain. This CDR3 spans 14 amino acids. Between the trimmed V and J ends, which lost 4 bases and 10 bases, there was a span of 18 bases. The CDR3: CASSSNTQAYPQYF. The CDR3 DNA sequence: TGTGCCAGCAGTTCCAATACCCAGGCCTATCCGCAGTATTTT.

The V gene is TRBV14, the J gene TRBJ1-2; 9 nucleotides align to TRBD1. In germline, CDR1 is SGHDN, CDR2 FVKESK. This CDR3 spans 16 amino acids. The junction had 8 bases not matched to a gene; V was cut back by 1 base and J by 5 bases. The CDR3 nucleotides are TGTGCCAGCAGCCAAGGGGGAAACGACAGGGGGTATGGCTACACCTTC. It translates to CASSQGGNDRGYGYTF. The whole variable domain, remainder taken from reference TRBV14 and TRBJ1-2, is EAGVTQFPSHSVIEKGQTVTLRCDPISGHDNLYWYRRVMGKEIKFLLHFVKESKQDESGMPNNRFLAERTGGTYSTLKVQPAELEDSGVYFCASSQGGNDRGYGYTFGSGTRLTVV.

This clonotype was seen ten or more times. V and J are TRBV10-3 and TRBJ1-2; D remains unclear. Germline loops: CDR1 ENHRY, CDR2 SYGVKD. CDR3 length equals 12 residues. With 2 bases removed from V and 4 bases from J, the gap between germline ends came to 5 bases. The CDR3 DNA is TGTGCCATCAGTGAGACGGTCTATGGCTACACCTTC. Translated: CAISETVYGYTF.

The table lists this clonotype with many counts. The rearrangement joins TRBV7-2 to TRBJ2-3; D call uncertain. This CDR3 region has 15 residues. V was clipped by 5 bases and J by 1 base, with 13 bases between them. Per germline, CDR1 SGHTA and CDR2 FQGNSA. CDR3 sequence (DNA): TGTGCCAGCAGCCCTTCCTCCCCGGGCACAGATACGCAGTATTTT. Protein product: CASSPSSPGTDTQYF.

This clonotype has a count of ten or more. This chain joins TRBV12-3 or TRBV12-4 and TRBJ2-1; D gene uncertain. Trimming removed 2 bases from V and 8 bases from J, with 10 bases in between. This CDR3 has 13 residues. CDR3 nucleotides: TGTGCCAGCAGTTTATCTTTCCGCCATGAGCAGTTCTTC. Amino acids: CASSLSFRHEQFF.

CDR3 sequence: CASSSWTHYNEQFF. The DNA of the CDR3 is TGTGCCAGTAGTTCCTGGACACATTACAATGAGCAGTTCTTC. The chain employs TRBV19 and TRBJ2-1, with a possible D match to TRBD1 (5 bases). The CDR3 sequence is 14 residues long. The germline V gene has CDR1 LNHDA and CDR2 SQIVND (reference sequence). V lost 5 bases, J lost 4 bases, and 12 bases lay in between.